This paragraph covers one TCR beta chain sequence. The antigen is undetermined. RNA, once extracted, was reverse transcribed into cDNA for use as the sequencing template. Clones were sequenced by immunoSEQ multiplex PCR, and TCRdb holds only the in-frame ones, with some missing. The table shows about 200,000 clones, with around 62% occurring only once. This record comes from a study of CD8+ T cells in alopecia areata. Study context: Tofacitinib therapy took 6 to 18 months; 6 months off drug came after. The study's findings and limits: Patients shared TCRs less clearly than mice did, possibly for HLA-related reasons. Besides other cells, scalp samples also yield sequences of resident alphabeta T cells from normal skin.

Germline assignment: CDR1 MNHNS and CDR2 SASEGT. V was cut by 4 bases and J by 5 bases, with 14 bases left in between. This CDR3 has 14 residues. This sequence was found in a human donor with alopecia areata. The chain uses TRBV6-1 and TRBJ2-5; TRBD1 is a possible D gene (6 bases). Sequencing used CD4+ T cells sorted from blood, obtained at week 0. The CDR3 loop is CASSGGHTLETQYF. The CDR3, as DNA: TGTGCCAGCAGTGGGGGACACACGTTGGAGACCCAGTACTTC.